This T cell receptor (beta chain) was retrieved from a study of T cells after yellow fever vaccination. UMIs were added to TCR cDNA along with a universal primer site when it was made by 5'RACE template switching. TCRdb re-analysed the 5' RACE reads in MiXCR, keeping a single row per CDR3 protein. The data hold more than 65,000 distinct CDR3 sequences, with around 7.8% observed a single time. The CDR3 extends over 14 amino acids. V dropped 4 bases and J dropped 7 bases, with 13 bases sitting between them. Germline lookup yields CDR1 SGHVS and CDR2 FNYEAQ. Study conclusions and caveats: At 95% to 97% for CD4 and around 91% for CD8, most primary-vaccination clones showed up again after the booster.

In this sample, this clonotype turned up many times. Antigen specificity is unknown. This chain uses TRBV7-6 with TRBJ2-2; D perhaps matches TRBD1 (5 bases). Sequencing was performed on CD8+ T cells sorted from PBMCs, taken about 10 days after the first yellow fever vaccination. This TCR derives from a man aged 18 to 30 who received the YFV17D yellow fever vaccine. CDR3 bases: TGTGCCAGCAGCTCCGCAGGGATCGGCGGGGAGCTGTTTTTT. Translated: CASSSAGIGGELFF.